These 19 T cell receptor beta chains originate from one sample sequenced in a study of cytotoxic CD8 clonotypes in ibrutinib-treated CLL. Clones were sequenced by immunoSEQ multiplex PCR, and TCRdb holds only the in-frame ones, with some missing. The table includes about 74,000 clones, 80% detected once. The specimen was PBMCs, collected at disease progression, from a patient treated with ibrutinib. These receptors were obtained from a human donor with chronic lymphocytic leukemia.

The chain uses TRBV18 and TRBJ1-6, with 7 bases that match TRBD1. After removal of 4 bases from V and 7 bases from J, the junction contained 4 bases not matched to a gene. CDR3 length: 14 residues. CDR1 and CDR2 (germline): KGHSH, LQKENI. CDR3 sequence reads: CASSRGTVNSPLHF. Written as DNA, the CDR3 is TGTGCCAGCTCACGAGGGACAGTCAATTCACCCCTCCACTTT.

V gene TRBV6-1 combines with J gene TRBJ1-2, with 8 bases lining up with TRBD1. CDR1 and CDR2 (germline): MNHNS, SASEGT. CDR3 size: 13 residues. Losses at the gene ends were 6 bases for V and 5 bases for J; bases not matched to a gene: 5. In DNA form, the CDR3 reads TGTGCCAGCAGACTTGACAGGGGATATGGCTACACCTTC. This codes for CASRLDRGYGYTF.

The chain uses TRBV28 and TRBJ2-7, with 10 positions matching TRBD1. This CDR3 is 14 amino acids long. V was clipped by 7 bases and J by 4 bases; unmatched bases: 7. Germline V lookup: CDR1 MDHEN, CDR2 SYDVKM. The CDR3 DNA follows: TGTGCCAGCACCCAGACAGGGGGCTTTTACGAGCAGTACTTC. Translated, it gives CASTQTGGFYEQYF.

The gene calls are TRBV5-4 and TRBJ1-1, with D possibly being TRBD1 (5 bases). Trimming removed 3 bases from V and 7 bases from J, with 13 bases in between. The CDR3 length is 13 residues. Germline V gene sequence: CDR1 SGHNT, CDR2 YYREEE (reference sequence). For the CDR3, the DNA is TGTGCCAGCAGCTCGATTGGGGGTGGTGAAGCTTTCTTT. It encodes CASSSIGGGEAFF.

This clone has a handful of counts. The J gene is TRBJ1-2, the V gene TRBV2, with a tentative D call TRBD1 (5 bases). The CDR3 contains 14 residues. Germline V lookup: CDR1 SNHLY, CDR2 FYNNEI. V was shortened by 8 bases and J by 4 bases, with 17 bases between the two germline ends. The CDR3 bases are TGTGCCAGCGGCAGGGACCATCCTCTCTATGGCTACACCTTC. This encodes CASGRDHPLYGYTF.

The chain uses TRBV4-1 and TRBJ1-1; D remains unclear. V lost 1 base to trimming and J lost 1 base, with 10 bases between them. The CDR3 loop spans 15 amino acids. The germline CDR1 and CDR2 sequences are MGHRA and YSYEKL. The CDR3 nucleotides are TGCGCCAGCAGCCAAGGAATAGGGAAGAACACTGAAGCTTTCTTT. Its translation is CASSQGIGKNTEAFF.

V and J are TRBV30 and TRBJ2-2; 7 bases fit TRBD1. Per the germline V gene, CDR1 is GTSNPN and CDR2 is SVGIG (reference sequence). This CDR3 is built from 15 residues. The junction had 5 bases not matched to a gene; V was cut back by 1 base and J by 3 bases. The CDR3 nucleotides read TGTGCCTGGAGTGCCCGGGACAGTCACACCGGGGAGCTGTTTTTT. Residues: CAWSARDSHTGELFF.

The chain couples TRBV19 to TRBJ2-2, with 7 positions matching TRBD1. V was clipped by 10 bases and J by 5 bases; unmatched bases: 10. Germline loops: CDR1 LNHDA, CDR2 SQIVND (reference sequence). This CDR3 contains 14 residues. The chain's CDR3 is CATTGQTMTGELFF. DNA for the CDR3: TGTGCCACCACGGGACAGACAATGACCGGGGAGCTGTTTTTT.

V gene TRBV2 combines with J gene TRBJ2-5, with D hard to call. The J call may be faulty, since TRBJ2-7 better matches the DNA end. The CDR3 sequence is 12 residues long. Germline CDR1 is SNHLY and CDR2 is FYNNEI. This CDR3 reads CASSVSIYEQYF. CDR3 DNA: TGTGCCAGCAGTGTAAGCATTTACGAGCAGTACTTC.

This chain connects TRBV7-6 to TRBJ1-2; possibly TRBD1 for D (5 bases). Trimming removed 1 base from V and 6 bases from J, with 18 bases in between. The CDR3 has 16 amino acids. Germline assignment: CDR1 SGHVS and CDR2 FNYEAQ. CDR3: CASSLDSSWGFDGYTF. The CDR3 bases are TGTGCCAGCAGCTTAGATTCTAGTTGGGGCTTCGATGGCTACACCTTC.

The rearrangement uses TRBV5-4 and TRBJ2-1, with D uncertain. The CDR3 contains 13 residues. Germline CDR1 and CDR2: SGHNT and YYREEE (reference sequence). The ends were cut back, 4 bases at V and 0 bases at J, with 5 bases in the middle. The CDR3 sequence is CASSHSSYNEQFF. The CDR3 nucleotides read TGTGCCAGCAGCCACTCCTCCTACAATGAGCAGTTCTTC.

This rearrangement joins TRBV5-1 to TRBJ2-7; D not certain. V was clipped by 1 base and J by 4 bases, with 3 bases between them. The germline V gene encodes CDR1 SGHRS and CDR2 YFSETQ. CDR3 size: 11 residues. The CDR3 DNA follows: TGCGCCAGCAGCTTGTATTACGAGCAGTACTTC. It specifies CASSLYYEQYF. The whole variable domain, filled in from reference TRBV5-1 and TRBJ2-7, reads KAGVTQTPRYLIKTRGQQVTLSCSPISGHRSVSWYQQTPGQGLQFLFEYFSETQRNKGNFPGRFSGRQFSNSRSEMNVSTLELGDSALYLCASSLYYEQYFGPGTRLTVT.

This clone has just a few counts. This CDR3 is CASSDLQGPGELFF. The CDR3 nucleotides are TGTGCCAGCAGTGACCTACAGGGGCCCGGGGAGCTGTTTTTT. The chain combines TRBV2 with TRBJ2-2, with TRBD1 matching over 7 bases. This CDR3 is built from 14 residues. With V trimmed by 3 bases and J by 6 bases, 4 bases remained unmatched. Germline V gene lookup returns CDR1 SNHLY and CDR2 FYNNEI. The variable domain in full, completed from reference TRBV2 and TRBJ2-2, reads EPEVTQTPSHQVTQMGQEVILRCVPISNHLYFYWYRQILGQKVEFLVSFYNNEISEKSEIFDDQFSVERPDGSNFTLKIRSTKLEDSAMYFCASSDLQGPGELFFGEGSRLTVL.

The chain recombines TRBV13 with TRBJ2-3; perhaps TRBD1 as D (6 bases). V gave up 1 base and J gave up 0 bases, with 8 bases separating them. This CDR3 has 15 residues. Germline values: CDR1 PRHDT, CDR2 FYEKMQ (reference sequence). CDR3 in amino acids: CASSLAQGSTDTQYF. Written as DNA, the CDR3 is TGTGCCAGCAGCTTAGCACAGGGCAGCACAGATACGCAGTATTTT.

This sequence joins TRBV9 and TRBJ1-3; D is ambiguous. Trimming removed 2 bases from V and 0 bases from J, with 15 bases in between. The germline V gene has CDR1 SGDLS and CDR2 YYNGEE. The CDR3 has 17 residues. The CDR3 sequence: CASSVLPGSDSGNTIYF. The CDR3 coding sequence is TGTGCCAGCAGCGTTCTCCCCGGCAGCGACTCTGGAAACACCATATATTTT.

The chain joins TRBV4-1 to TRBJ1-1, with 10 bases identical to TRBD1. The germline V gene encodes CDR1 MGHRA and CDR2 YSYEKL. This CDR3 comprises 18 residues. V was pared by 5 bases and J by 7 bases, with 19 bases of the junction left unmatched. CDR3: CASSIRKRQGAGTNEAFF. The CDR3 DNA follows: TGCGCCAGCAGCATCCGAAAACGACAGGGGGCAGGGACGAATGAAGCTTTCTTT.

In DNA, the CDR3 is TGTGCCAGCAGCCTCACAGGGAGGGATGAGCAGTTCTTC. Its protein product is CASSLTGRDEQFF. The chain is built from TRBV5-6 and TRBJ2-1; possible D gene TRBD2, 7 bases. The V end was cut by 4 bases, the J end by 8 bases, with 13 bases between. This CDR3 contains 13 residues. CDR1 SGHDT and CDR2 YYEEEE come from the germline V gene.

The gene calls are TRBV6-6 and TRBJ2-1, with a weak D call TRBD2 (5 bases). The V end was cut by 0 bases, the J end by 2 bases, with 11 bases between. The CDR3 is made up of 16 amino acids. Germline assignment: CDR1 MNHNY and CDR2 SVGAGI (reference sequence). The DNA of the CDR3 is TGTGCCAGCAGTTACTCGCTGAGGAGGACCTACAATGAGCAGTTCTTC. Protein product: CASSYSLRRTYNEQFF.

J is TRBJ1-2 and V is TRBV27; maybe TRBD1 (6 bases). This CDR3 is 13 amino acids long. V shed 4 bases and J shed 6 bases, with 12 bases lying between them. Germline V CDR1 and CDR2: MNHEY, SMNVEV (reference sequence). CDR3 in amino acids: CASSYRAGHGYTF. DNA of the CDR3: TGTGCCAGCAGTTACAGGGCAGGGCATGGCTACACCTTC.